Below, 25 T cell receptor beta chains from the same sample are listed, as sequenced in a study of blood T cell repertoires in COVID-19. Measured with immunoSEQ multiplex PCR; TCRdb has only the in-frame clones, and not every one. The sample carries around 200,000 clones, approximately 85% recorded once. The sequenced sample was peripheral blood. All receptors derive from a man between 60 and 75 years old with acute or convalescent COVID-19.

This chain's CDR3 is CASIRDRADIQYF. The CDR3 bases are TGTGCCAGCATCAGAGACAGGGCGGACATTCAGTACTTC. The chain employs TRBV5-8 and TRBJ2-4; 7 nucleotides line up with TRBD1. J lost 8 bases, V lost 6 bases, and 8 bases had no gene match. In germline, CDR1 is SGHTS, CDR2 YDEGEE. The CDR3 covers 13 residues.

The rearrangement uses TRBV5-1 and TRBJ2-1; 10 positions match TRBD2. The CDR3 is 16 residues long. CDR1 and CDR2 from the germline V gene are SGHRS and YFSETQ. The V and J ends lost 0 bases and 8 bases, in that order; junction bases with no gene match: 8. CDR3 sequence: CASSLDPSGRTYEQFF. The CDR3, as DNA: TGCGCCAGCAGCTTGGATCCTAGCGGGAGAACCTATGAGCAGTTCTTC.

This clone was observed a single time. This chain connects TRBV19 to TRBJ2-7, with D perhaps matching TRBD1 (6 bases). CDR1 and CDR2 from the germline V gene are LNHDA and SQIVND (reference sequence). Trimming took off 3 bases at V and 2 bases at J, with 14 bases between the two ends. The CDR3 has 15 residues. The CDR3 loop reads CASSIRAGAPYEQYF. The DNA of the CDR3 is TGTGCCAGTAGTATTCGGGCAGGGGCTCCCTACGAGCAGTACTTC.

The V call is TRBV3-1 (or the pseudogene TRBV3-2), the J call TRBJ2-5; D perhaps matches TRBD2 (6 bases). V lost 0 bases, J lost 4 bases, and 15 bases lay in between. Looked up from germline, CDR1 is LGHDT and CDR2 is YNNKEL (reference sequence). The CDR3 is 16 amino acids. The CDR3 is CASSQDITGVPETQYF. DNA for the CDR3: TGTGCCAGCAGCCAAGATATTACGGGAGTGCCAGAGACCCAGTACTTC.

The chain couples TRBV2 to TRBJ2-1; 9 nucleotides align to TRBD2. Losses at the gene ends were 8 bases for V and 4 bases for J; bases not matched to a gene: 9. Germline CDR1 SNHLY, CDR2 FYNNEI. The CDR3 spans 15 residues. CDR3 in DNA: TGTGCCAGCCGCCCGAAAGCGGGAGGATACAATGAGCAGTTCTTC. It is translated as CASRPKAGGYNEQFF.

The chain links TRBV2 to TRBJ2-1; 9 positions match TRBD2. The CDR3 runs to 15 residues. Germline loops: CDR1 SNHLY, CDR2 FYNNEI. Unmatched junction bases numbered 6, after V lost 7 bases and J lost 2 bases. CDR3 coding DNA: TGTGCCAGCACTATGGCGGGAGGGACCTACAATGAGCAGTTCTTC. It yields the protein CASTMAGGTYNEQFF.

For the CDR3, the DNA is TGTGCCAGCAGCCAGGAATTGGGTGGGGCCAACGTCCTGACTTTC. Protein product: CASSQELGGANVLTF. This chain uses TRBV5-8 with TRBJ2-6, with unresolved D. V was cut by 4 bases and J by 3 bases, with 11 bases left in between. The CDR3 consists of 15 residues. Germline V gene data show CDR1 as SGHTS and CDR2 as YDEGEE.

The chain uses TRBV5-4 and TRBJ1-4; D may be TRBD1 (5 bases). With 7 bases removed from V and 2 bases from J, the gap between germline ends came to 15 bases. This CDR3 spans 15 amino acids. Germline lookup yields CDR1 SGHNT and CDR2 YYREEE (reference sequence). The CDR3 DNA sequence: TGTGCCAGCGGGACTCAGGGTAGTACTAATGAAAAACTGTTTTTT. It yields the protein CASGTQGSTNEKLFF. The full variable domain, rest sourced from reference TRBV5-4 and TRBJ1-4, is ETGVTQSPTHLIKTRGQQVTLRCSSQSGHNTVSWYQQALGQGPQFIFQYYREEENGRGNFPPRFSGLQFPNYSSELNVNALELDDSALYLCASGTQGSTNEKLFFGSGTQLSVL.

CDR3 coding DNA: TGCGCCAGCAGCCGGTCCGGGACAGGGGATTCACCCCTCCACTTT. Protein product: CASSRSGTGDSPLHF. The chain couples TRBV5-1 to TRBJ1-6, with 10 bases lining up with TRBD1. The CDR3 is 15 residues long. The V gene's germline CDR1 is SGHRS and CDR2 YFSETQ. V shed 4 bases and J 8 bases; nucleotides not matched to a gene: 6.

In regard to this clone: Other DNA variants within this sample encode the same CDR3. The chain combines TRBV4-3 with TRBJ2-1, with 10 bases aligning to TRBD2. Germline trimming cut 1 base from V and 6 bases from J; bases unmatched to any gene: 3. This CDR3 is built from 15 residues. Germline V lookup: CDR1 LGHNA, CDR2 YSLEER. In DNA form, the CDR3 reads TGCGCCAGCAGCCAAGGGACTAGCGGACTCAATGAGCAGTTCTTC. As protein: CASSQGTSGLNEQFF.

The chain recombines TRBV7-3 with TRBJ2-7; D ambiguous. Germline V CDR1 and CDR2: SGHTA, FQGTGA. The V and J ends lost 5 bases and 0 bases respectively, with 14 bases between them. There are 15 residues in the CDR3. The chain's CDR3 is CASSPSQISSYEQYF. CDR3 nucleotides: TGTGCCAGCAGCCCTTCCCAGATCAGCTCCTACGAGCAGTACTTC.

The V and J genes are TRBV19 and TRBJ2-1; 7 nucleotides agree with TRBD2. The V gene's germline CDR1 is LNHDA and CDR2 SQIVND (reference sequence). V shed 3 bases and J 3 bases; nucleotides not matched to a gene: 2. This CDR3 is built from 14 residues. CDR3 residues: CASSMPSGYNEQFF. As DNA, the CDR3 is TGTGCCAGTAGTATGCCTAGCGGCTACAATGAGCAGTTCTTC.

As DNA, the CDR3 is TGTGCCAGCAGTTTCACAGGGATAGGGGCTTTCTTT. Translating gives CASSFTGIGAFF. This rearrangement joins TRBV12-3 or TRBV12-4 to TRBJ1-1; tentatively, D is TRBD1 (6 bases). This CDR3 is built from 12 residues. With 3 bases removed from V and 11 bases from J, the gap between germline ends came to 13 bases.

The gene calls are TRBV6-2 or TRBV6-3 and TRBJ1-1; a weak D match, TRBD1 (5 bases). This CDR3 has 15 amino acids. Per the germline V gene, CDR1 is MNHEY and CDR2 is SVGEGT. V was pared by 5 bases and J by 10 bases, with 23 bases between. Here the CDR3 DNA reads TGTGCCAGCAGTCCCGGGGGAGGGGCGCAAAAAGGAGCTTTCTTT. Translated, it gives CASSPGGGAQKGAFF.

The CDR3 DNA reads TGCGCCAGCAGCCAGACGGGAGCTTTCTTCAATGAGCAGTTCTTC. Its protein is CASSQTGAFFNEQFF. The rearrangement links TRBV4-1 to TRBJ2-1; tentative D call: TRBD2 (6 bases). The CDR3 has 15 residues. The ends were cut back, 3 bases at V and 6 bases at J, with 15 bases in the middle. CDR1 is MGHRA, CDR2 YSYEKL, per germline.

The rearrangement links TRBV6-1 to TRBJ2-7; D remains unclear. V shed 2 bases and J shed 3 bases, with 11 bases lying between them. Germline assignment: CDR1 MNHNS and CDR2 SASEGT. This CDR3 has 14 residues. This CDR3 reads CASSELAVVYEQYF. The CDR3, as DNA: TGTGCCAGCAGTGAACTGGCAGTTGTCTACGAGCAGTACTTC.

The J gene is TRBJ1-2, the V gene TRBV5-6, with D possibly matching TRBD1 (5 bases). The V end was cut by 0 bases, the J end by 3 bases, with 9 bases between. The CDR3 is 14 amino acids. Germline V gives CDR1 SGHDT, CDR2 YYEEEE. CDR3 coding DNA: TGTGCCAGCAGCTTGGGGGGCGCGTACTATGGCTACACCTTC. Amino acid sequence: CASSLGGAYYGYTF.

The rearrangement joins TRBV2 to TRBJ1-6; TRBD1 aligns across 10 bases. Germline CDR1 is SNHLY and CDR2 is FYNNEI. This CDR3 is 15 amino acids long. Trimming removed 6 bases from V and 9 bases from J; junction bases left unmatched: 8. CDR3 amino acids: CASRTGTGESSPLHF. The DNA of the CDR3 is TGTGCCAGCAGAACCGGGACAGGGGAAAGTTCACCCCTCCACTTT.

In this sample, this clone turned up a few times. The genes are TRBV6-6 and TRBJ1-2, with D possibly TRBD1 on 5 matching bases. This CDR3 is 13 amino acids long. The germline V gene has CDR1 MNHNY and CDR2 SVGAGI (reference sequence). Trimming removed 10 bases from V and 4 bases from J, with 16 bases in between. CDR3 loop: CATEIGGGYGYTF. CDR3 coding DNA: TGTGCCACCGAGATCGGGGGAGGCTATGGCTACACCTTC.

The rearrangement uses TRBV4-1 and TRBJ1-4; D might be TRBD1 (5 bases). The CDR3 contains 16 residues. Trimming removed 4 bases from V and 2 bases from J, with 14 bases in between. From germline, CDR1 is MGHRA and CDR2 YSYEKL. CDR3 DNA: TGCGCCAGCAGCCCCCAGCGGGGCCGCACTAATGAAAAACTGTTTTTT. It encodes CASSPQRGRTNEKLFF.

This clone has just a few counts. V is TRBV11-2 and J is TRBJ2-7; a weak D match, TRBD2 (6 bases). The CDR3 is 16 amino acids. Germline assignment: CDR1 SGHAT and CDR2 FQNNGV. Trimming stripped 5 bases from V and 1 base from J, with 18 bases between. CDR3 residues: CASSAPGGRISYEQYF. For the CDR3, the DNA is TGTGCCAGCAGCGCCCCAGGAGGGAGGATTTCCTACGAGCAGTACTTC.

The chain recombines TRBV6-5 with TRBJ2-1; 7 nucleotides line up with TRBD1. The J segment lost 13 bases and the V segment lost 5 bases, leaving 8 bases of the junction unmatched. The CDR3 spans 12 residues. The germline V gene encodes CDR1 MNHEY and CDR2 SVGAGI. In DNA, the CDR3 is TGTGCCAGCAGTACGCCAGGGGGTGCCCAGTTCTTC. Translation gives CASSTPGGAQFF.

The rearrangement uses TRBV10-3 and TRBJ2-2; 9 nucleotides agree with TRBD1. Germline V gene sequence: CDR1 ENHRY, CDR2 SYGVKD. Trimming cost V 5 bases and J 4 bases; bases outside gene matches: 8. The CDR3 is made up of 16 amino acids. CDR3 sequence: CAISRTGQGSTGELFF. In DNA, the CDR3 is TGTGCCATCAGTCGAACGGGACAGGGATCCACCGGGGAGCTGTTTTTT.

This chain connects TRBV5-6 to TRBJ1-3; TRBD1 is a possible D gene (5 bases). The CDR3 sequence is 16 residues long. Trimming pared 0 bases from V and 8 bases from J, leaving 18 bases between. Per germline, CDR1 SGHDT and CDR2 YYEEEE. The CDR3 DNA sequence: TGTGCCAGCAGCTTGGCCAAGGCGGGACTCGGTGACACCATATATTTT. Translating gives CASSLAKAGLGDTIYF. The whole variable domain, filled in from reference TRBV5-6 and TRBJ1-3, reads DAGVTQSPTHLIKTRGQQVTLRCSPKSGHDTVSWYQQALGQGPQFIFQYYEEEERQRGNFPDRFSGHQFPNYSSELNVNALLLGDSALYLCASSLAKAGLGDTIYFGEGSWLTVV.

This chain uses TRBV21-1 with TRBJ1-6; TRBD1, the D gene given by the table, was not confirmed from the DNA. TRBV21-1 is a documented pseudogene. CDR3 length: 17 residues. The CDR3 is CASSNWDRGSYNSPLHF. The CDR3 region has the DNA TGTGCCAGCAGCAATTGGGACAGGGGTTCCTATAATTCACCCCTCCACTTT.